The entry that follows covers one T cell receptor beta chain sequence. PCR primers comprised 60 Vbeta and 13 Jbeta primers. Assay used: immunoSEQ multiplex PCR; TCRdb lists only in-frame clones, some missing. The sample shows about 300,000 clones, 86% of them seen only once. The data are from a study of cytomegalovirus exposure and HLA in healthy donors. The sample comprised PBMCs. This receptor was identified in a man aged 35-49 years in good health and CMV-seropositive.

CDR3 sequence reads: CASSLARRTGREKLFF. CDR3 in DNA: TGTGCCAGCAGCTTGGCCCGCCGAACAGGGCGTGAAAAACTGTTTTTT. V is TRBV5-6 and J is TRBJ1-4, with a weak D call TRBD1 (6 bases). This CDR3 is built from 16 residues. In germline, CDR1 is SGHDT, CDR2 YYEEEE. Trimming took off 0 bases at V and 7 bases at J, with 16 bases between the two ends.